This TCR beta chain was recovered during a study of shared T cell receptors in the human thymus. This clone has a handful of counts. Clones were read by immunoSEQ multiplex PCR, and TCRdb kept only the in-frame ones, dropping some. Found here are about 380,000 clones, 95% of them singletons; the top ten hold around 0.018%. The germline V and J ends were trimmed by 4 bases and 8 bases, with 11 bases remaining between them. CDR1 is SGHTA and CDR2 is FQGNSA in the germline V gene. This CDR3 spans 12 amino acids. The receptor was isolated from a human donor. V and J are TRBV7-2 and TRBJ1-2, with a tentative D call TRBD1 (5 bases). Sequenced: thymocytes. The CDR3 coding sequence is TGTGCCAGCAGCTCCGGGGCCGGCGGCTACACCTTC. Amino acids: CASSSGAGGYTF. The full variable domain, rest sourced from reference TRBV7-2 and TRBJ1-2, is GAGVSQSPSNKVTEKGKDVELRCDPISGHTALYWYRQSLGQGLEFLIYFQGNSAPDKSGLPSDRFSAERTGGSVSTLTIQRTQQEDSAVYLCASSSGAGGYTFGSGTRLTVV.